One and the same sample provided the 15 T cell receptor beta chains below, sequenced in a study of control samples from healthy donors and cancer patients. Clones were sequenced by immunoSEQ multiplex PCR, and TCRdb holds only the in-frame ones, with some missing. Here the sample spans about 160,000 clones, approximately 94% being singletons. What was sequenced was blood. These receptors were collected from a woman between 40 and 55 years old in good health.

V usage is TRBV7-2 and J usage is TRBJ1-1; 8 positions agree with TRBD1. CDR3 length equals 14 residues. V dropped 4 bases and J dropped 4; count of bases not matched to a gene: 5. The V gene's germline CDR1 is SGHTA and CDR2 FQGNSA. The CDR3 region is CASSSRQGSTEAFF. CDR3 bases: TGTGCCAGCAGCTCCAGACAGGGGAGCACTGAAGCTTTCTTT.

The chain uses TRBV6-5 and TRBJ1-2; D is perhaps TRBD1 (5 bases). In germline, CDR1 is MNHEY, CDR2 SVGAGI. Trimming took off 7 bases at V and 0 bases at J, with 15 bases between the two ends. CDR3 length: 15 amino acids. CDR3 sequence reads: CASTPGAVANYGYTF. The CDR3 region has the DNA TGTGCCAGCACCCCCGGGGCGGTAGCTAACTATGGCTACACCTTC.

The V and J genes are TRBV3-1 (or the pseudogene TRBV3-2) and TRBJ1-1, with a weak D call TRBD1 (5 bases). Germline CDR1 is LGHDT and CDR2 is YNNKEL (reference sequence). The CDR3 extends over 14 amino acids. Trimming stripped 0 bases from V and 5 bases from J, with 10 bases between. In DNA, the CDR3 is TGTGCCAGCAGCCAAGAAGACAGAGATACTGAAGCTTTCTTT. This sequence encodes CASSQEDRDTEAFF.

The count of this clone is one. For the CDR3, the DNA is TGCAGTGCTAGTGGACAGGGGGCGCGGTATAATTCACCCCTCCACTTT. Encoded protein: CSASGQGARYNSPLHF. The chain employs TRBV20-1 and TRBJ1-6, with TRBD1 identical over 11 bases. The ends lost 3 bases at V and 4 bases at J; junction bases unmatched: 5. Germline V gives CDR1 DFQATT, CDR2 SNEGSKA (reference sequence). This CDR3 region has 16 residues.

V and J are TRBV4-2 and TRBJ1-2; D not certain. V was cut by 6 bases and J by 3 bases, with 14 bases left in between. The germline gives CDR1 LGHNA, CDR2 YNFKEQ. This CDR3 spans 14 amino acids. The CDR3 DNA sequence: TGTGCCAGCAGTACCTTCGGGTGGTACTATGGCTACACCTTC. Its translation is CASSTFGWYYGYTF.

The chain employs TRBV6-5 and TRBJ1-3; unclear D gene. Trimming pared 7 bases from V and 3 bases from J, leaving 4 bases between. Germline-derived CDR1 and CDR2 are MNHEY and SVGAGI. The CDR3 runs 11 residues. The CDR3 sequence is CASTGGNTIYF. CDR3 DNA: TGTGCCAGCACAGGTGGAAACACCATATATTTT.

This chain uses TRBV27 with TRBJ2-7; TRBD2 agrees at 12 bases. Trimming took 5 bases from V and 0 from J; bases not matched to a gene: 5. CDR1 is MNHEY, CDR2 SMNVEV, per germline (reference sequence). CDR3 length: 16 amino acids. The CDR3 is CASSPGTSGFSYEQYF. The CDR3 region has the DNA TGTGCCAGCAGTCCGGGGACTAGCGGGTTCTCCTACGAGCAGTACTTC.

This clone was observed once. The chain employs TRBV10-3 and TRBJ1-3; no clear D. CDR1 is ENHRY and CDR2 is SYGVKD in the germline V gene. V was clipped by 3 bases and J by 4 bases, with 13 bases between them. The CDR3 has 15 residues. The CDR3 protein is CAISEPPGPGNTIYF. The CDR3 DNA follows: TGTGCCATCAGTGAACCCCCCGGGCCAGGAAACACCATATATTTT.

This clone was observed once. The V call is TRBV7-9, the J call TRBJ2-1; tentative D call: TRBD1 (5 bases). Deletions cut 4 bases from V and 8 bases from J, with 18 bases between. CDR1 and CDR2 (germline): SEHNR, FQNEAQ (reference sequence). The CDR3 totals 15 residues. DNA of the CDR3: TGTGCCAGCAGCTCTGACCAGGGTAATAGGGATGAGCAGTTCTTC. Its translation: CASSSDQGNRDEQFF. Complete variable domain (other parts from reference TRBV7-9 and TRBJ2-1): DTGVSQNPRHKITKRGQNVTFRCDPISEHNRLYWYRQTLGQGPEFLTYFQNEAQLEKSRLLSDRFSAERPKGSFSTLEIQRTEQGDSAMYLCASSSDQGNRDEQFFGPGTRLTVL.

This clone was recorded only once. The V gene is TRBV30, the J gene TRBJ1-1, with a weak D call TRBD1 (5 bases). Trimming removed 1 base from V and 0 bases from J, with 6 bases in between. CDR1 and CDR2 from the germline V gene are GTSNPN and SVGIG (reference sequence). The length of the CDR3 is 13 residues. CDR3 protein: CAWSGDLNTEAFF. In DNA, the CDR3 is TGTGCCTGGAGTGGGGACTTGAACACTGAAGCTTTCTTT.

The rearrangement links TRBV7-6 to TRBJ1-1; the match to TRBD1 covers 7 bases. V was pared by 2 bases and J by 3 bases, with 6 bases of the junction left unmatched. This CDR3 has 15 amino acids. Germline V gives CDR1 SGHVS, CDR2 FNYEAQ. CDR3 DNA: TGTGCCAGCAGCTTATGGGATACAGGGGACACTGAAGCTTTCTTT. It translates to CASSLWDTGDTEAFF.

This clone was counted a single time. This chain joins TRBV27 and TRBJ1-4, with D uncertain. Germline values: CDR1 MNHEY, CDR2 SMNVEV (reference sequence). Trimming pared 7 bases from V and 2 bases from J, leaving 11 bases between. The CDR3 is 14 amino acids. CDR3 protein: CASTHFGTNEKLFF. CDR3 in DNA: TGTGCCAGCACCCACTTTGGCACTAATGAAAAACTGTTTTTT.

The V call is TRBV7-2, the J call TRBJ2-2; 10 nucleotides line up with TRBD1. The length of the CDR3 is 16 residues. CDR1 is SGHTA and CDR2 is FQGNSA in the germline V gene. The V segment lost 1 base and the J segment 4 bases; nucleotides outside the gene matches: 3. This chain's CDR3 is CASSLVGTGATGELFF. CDR3 sequence (DNA): TGTGCCAGCAGCTTAGTTGGGACAGGGGCCACCGGGGAGCTGTTTTTT. Combining the CDR3 with reference TRBV7-2 and TRBJ2-2 gives the whole variable domain GAGVSQSPSNKVTEKGKDVELRCDPISGHTALYWYRQSLGQGLEFLIYFQGNSAPDKSGLPSDRFSAERTGGSVSTLTIQRTQQEDSAVYLCASSLVGTGATGELFFGEGSRLTVL.

This chain uses TRBV28 with TRBJ2-2, with 10 bases aligning to TRBD1. The CDR3 is 14 residues long. The J segment lost 6 bases and the V segment lost 8 bases, leaving 6 bases of the junction unmatched. Germline V lookup: CDR1 MDHEN, CDR2 SYDVKM. Written as DNA, the CDR3 is TGTGCCAGCCAGGGACAGGGGTACGCCGGGGAGCTGTTTTTT. Amino acids: CASQGQGYAGELFF.

The chain has TRBV7-2 and TRBJ1-6; D is possibly TRBD1 (5 bases). The CDR3 contains 16 residues. Trimming shortened V by 1 base and J by 7 bases, and 14 bases separated the two germline ends. Germline V CDR1 and CDR2: SGHTA, FQGNSA. The CDR3 nucleotides are TGTGCCAGCAGCTTAGGGGCAGGGCCGAGGAATTCACCCCTCCACTTT. As protein: CASSLGAGPRNSPLHF.